The 17 T cell receptor beta chains below all came from one sample that was sequenced in a study of beta chain features in type 1 diabetes. Every isolated RNA sample was fully reverse transcribed, so sequencing captured expressed TCRB transcripts. Here immunoSEQ multiplex PCR was the method, and the copy in TCRdb shows in-frame clones only, minus some. There are about 320,000 clones in the sample; roughly 15% occur only once, and 6.7% lies in the top ten. Input material: central memory CD4+ T cells from blood. These receptors all come from a young man in good health.

The table lists this clone with a few counts. The V gene is TRBV5-1, the J gene TRBJ2-5, with 7 positions matching TRBD1. Germline V gene sequence: CDR1 SGHRS, CDR2 YFSETQ. The CDR3 sequence is 15 residues long. Germline trimming cut 4 bases from V and 0 bases from J; bases unmatched to any gene: 6. The CDR3 is CASSPGTAHQETQYF. DNA for the CDR3: TGCGCCAGCAGCCCGGGGACAGCCCACCAAGAGACCCAGTACTTC.

Concerning this clone: The junction departs from the called germline gene at one end, perhaps through a read error. The rearrangement joins TRBV9 to TRBJ2-5, with TRBD2 matching over 13 bases. The germline V gene encodes CDR1 SGDLS and CDR2 YYNGEE. This CDR3 has 16 amino acids. The CDR3 region is CASSGLAGGLGETKYF. The CDR3 DNA is TGTGCCAGCAGCGGACTAGCGGGAGGCTTGGGAGAGACCAAGTACTTC.

The chain uses TRBV5-6 and TRBJ2-5, with 8 bases matching TRBD1. Per germline, CDR1 SGHDT and CDR2 YYEEEE. The V segment lost 1 base and the J segment 4 bases; nucleotides outside the gene matches: 3. The CDR3 covers 14 residues. The CDR3: CASSLYGQGETQYF. The DNA for the CDR3 is TGTGCCAGCAGCTTGTATGGACAGGGAGAGACCCAGTACTTC.

This clone was detected only a few times. The gene calls are TRBV4-3 and TRBJ2-7; 8 bases fit TRBD1. The CDR3 sequence is 15 residues long. CDR1 LGHNA and CDR2 YSLEER come from the germline V gene. J was trimmed by 3 bases and V by 1 base; bases with no gene match: 5. The CDR3 region has the DNA TGCGCCAGCAGCCAAGGACAGGGGATTATCTACGAGCAGTACTTC. Its translation is CASSQGQGIIYEQYF.

The chain links TRBV27 to TRBJ2-7; D is ambiguous. From germline, CDR1 is MNHEY and CDR2 SMNVEV (reference sequence). Trimming took 1 base from V and 2 from J, leaving 9 bases between them. This CDR3 is 14 amino acids long. For the CDR3, the DNA is TGTGCCAGCAGTTTATTGTGGGGTCCCTACGAGCAGTACTTC. Protein product: CASSLLWGPYEQYF.

This clone appeared many times. The J gene is TRBJ2-3, the V gene TRBV19; D call uncertain. Trimming took 2 bases from V and 5 from J, leaving 11 bases between them. CDR1 is LNHDA, CDR2 SQIVND, per germline (reference sequence). The CDR3 totals 14 residues. The CDR3 coding sequence is TGTGCCAGTAGTATATACCGGCCAGAAGATACGCAGTATTTT. Encoded protein: CASSIYRPEDTQYF.

The J gene is TRBJ1-2, the V gene TRBV15, with 12 positions matching TRBD1. This CDR3 is built from 16 residues. The germline V gene encodes CDR1 LNHNV and CDR2 YYDKDF (reference sequence). V was clipped by 2 bases and J by 3 bases; unmatched bases: 4. The CDR3 protein is CATSRPGQGADYGYTF. The CDR3 DNA is TGTGCCACCAGCAGACCGGGACAGGGGGCGGACTATGGCTACACCTTC.

The V gene is TRBV5-1, the J gene TRBJ2-7; 8 nucleotides match TRBD2. The CDR3 length is 15 residues. The ends lost 0 bases at V and 3 bases at J; junction bases unmatched: 5. Germline V gives CDR1 SGHRS, CDR2 YFSETQ. The CDR3 DNA reads as TGCGCCAGCAGCTTGGCTACGGGGGGGTACTACGAGCAGTACTTC. This codes for CASSLATGGYYEQYF.

The gene calls are TRBV2 and TRBJ1-3, with 7 bases identical to TRBD1. The J segment lost 4 bases and the V segment lost 8 bases, leaving 11 bases of the junction unmatched. Per germline, CDR1 SNHLY and CDR2 FYNNEI. This CDR3 spans 15 amino acids. CDR3 in amino acids: CASAPDRVPGNTIYF. The CDR3 DNA reads TGTGCCAGCGCTCCCGACAGGGTTCCCGGAAACACCATATATTTT. The whole variable domain, remainder taken from reference TRBV2 and TRBJ1-3, is EPEVTQTPSHQVTQMGQEVILRCVPISNHLYFYWYRQILGQKVEFLVSFYNNEISEKSEIFDDQFSVERPDGSNFTLKIRSTKLEDSAMYFCASAPDRVPGNTIYFGEGSWLTVV.

This clone was seen only a few times. The rearrangement uses TRBV19 and TRBJ2-3, with 8 positions matching TRBD2. Looked up from germline, CDR1 is LNHDA and CDR2 is SQIVND (reference sequence). This CDR3 is 14 amino acids long. V gave up 6 bases and J gave up 3 bases; unmatched junction bases: 5. In DNA form, the CDR3 reads TGTGCCAGTAGCGCGGGAGGTGGGACAGATACGCAGTATTTT. It codes for CASSAGGGTDTQYF.

This clone was picked up a small number of times. The gene calls are TRBV7-9 and TRBJ1-5; 9 bases match TRBD1. Unmatched junction bases numbered 5, after V lost 9 bases and J lost 5 bases. The CDR3 length is 13 residues. Germline CDR1 reads SEHNR; CDR2 reads FQNEAQ (reference sequence). CDR3 region: CASQDRGYQPQHF. The DNA for the CDR3 is TGTGCCAGTCAGGACAGGGGCTATCAGCCCCAGCATTTT.

V usage is TRBV15 and J usage is TRBJ2-5; no clear D gene. Trimming pared 7 bases from V and 5 bases from J, leaving 17 bases between. The germline V gene has CDR1 LNHNV and CDR2 YYDKDF (reference sequence). This CDR3 comprises 14 residues. The CDR3 region is CATTATGLGETQYF. The CDR3 DNA reads as TGTGCCACCACCGCCACCGGATTGGGGGAGACCCAGTACTTC.

The rearrangement uses TRBV6-1 and TRBJ2-7; possibly TRBD2 for D (7 bases). The CDR3 extends over 14 amino acids. Trimming left V 7 bases short and J 3 bases short, with 16 bases between. CDR1 and CDR2 (germline): MNHNS, SASEGT. The DNA for the CDR3 is TGTGCCAGCAAGGAGGGGGGGGCCCGCTACGAGCAGTACGTC. Translating it yields CASKEGGARYEQYV.

This clone has a handful of counts. This chain uses TRBV7-2 with TRBJ2-1, with D maybe TRBD1 (6 bases). Germline lookup yields CDR1 SGHTA and CDR2 FQGNSA. V gave up 5 bases and J gave up 9 bases, with 17 bases separating them. The CDR3 has 14 residues. The chain's CDR3 is CASSPLGALSEQFF. The CDR3 region has the DNA TGTGCCAGCAGCCCCCTGGGGGCGCTTAGTGAGCAGTTCTTC.

This clone was counted many times. The chain employs TRBV14 and TRBJ2-5; D possibly uses TRBD1 or TRBD2 (5 bases each). This CDR3 comprises 15 residues. The germline CDR1 and CDR2 sequences are SGHDN and FVKESK. V lost 3 bases and J lost 6, with 17 bases in between. CDR3 loop: CASSHPGGGFKTQYF. Written as DNA, the CDR3 is TGTGCCAGCAGCCACCCCGGTGGGGGATTTAAGACCCAGTACTTC.

The gene calls are TRBV6-6 and TRBJ2-5; D gene ambiguous. The length of the CDR3 is 12 residues. V gave up 10 bases and J gave up 4 bases, with 13 bases separating them. In germline, CDR1 is MNHNY, CDR2 SVGAGI (reference sequence). The CDR3 DNA follows: TGTGCCACACATGACCCTGGAGAGACCCAGTACTTC. This codes for CATHDPGETQYF.

The J gene is TRBJ2-7, the V gene TRBV10-2; possibly TRBD2 for D (5 bases). This CDR3 has 13 amino acids. Per germline, CDR1 WSHSY and CDR2 SAAADI. Trimming shortened V by 6 bases and J by 5 bases, and 14 bases separated the two germline ends. CDR3 nucleotide sequence: TGCGCCAGCAGCCGTACTAGTAACCACGAGCAGTACTTC. It specifies CASSRTSNHEQYF.